This T cell receptor beta chain came from a study of siplizumab effects on memory and regulatory T cells. Between the trimmed V and J ends, which lost 3 bases and 3 bases, there was a span of 9 bases. The germline V gene has CDR1 SGHTA and CDR2 FQGTGA. The CDR3 has 14 residues. Worth noting for this clone: Its antigen is unknown.

Assaying covered 75,000 to 100,000 TCR templates per sample. Libraries were prepared by immunoSEQ multiplex PCR; TCRdb keeps only in-frame clonotypes and omits some of them. In the table there are approximately 52,000 clones, about 97% of which are singletons. Study results and limitations: Alloreactive sequences from unstimulated CD4+ memory cells fell significantly with siplizumab.

The V and J genes are TRBV7-3 and TRBJ2-1; D unresolved. Material: naive CD4+ T cells sorted from blood. This receptor was obtained from a human donor in good health. CDR3 bases: TGTGCCAGCAGCTTGGAACCGCACTACAATGAGCAGTTCTTC. Translated, it gives CASSLEPHYNEQFF. Together with reference TRBV7-3 and TRBJ2-1, the CDR3 gives the full variable domain: GAGVSQTPSNKVTEKGKYVELRCDPISGHTALYWYRQSLGQGPEFLIYFQGTGAADDSGLPNDRFFAVRPEGSVSTLKIQRTERGDSAVYLCASSLEPHYNEQFFGPGTRLTVL.